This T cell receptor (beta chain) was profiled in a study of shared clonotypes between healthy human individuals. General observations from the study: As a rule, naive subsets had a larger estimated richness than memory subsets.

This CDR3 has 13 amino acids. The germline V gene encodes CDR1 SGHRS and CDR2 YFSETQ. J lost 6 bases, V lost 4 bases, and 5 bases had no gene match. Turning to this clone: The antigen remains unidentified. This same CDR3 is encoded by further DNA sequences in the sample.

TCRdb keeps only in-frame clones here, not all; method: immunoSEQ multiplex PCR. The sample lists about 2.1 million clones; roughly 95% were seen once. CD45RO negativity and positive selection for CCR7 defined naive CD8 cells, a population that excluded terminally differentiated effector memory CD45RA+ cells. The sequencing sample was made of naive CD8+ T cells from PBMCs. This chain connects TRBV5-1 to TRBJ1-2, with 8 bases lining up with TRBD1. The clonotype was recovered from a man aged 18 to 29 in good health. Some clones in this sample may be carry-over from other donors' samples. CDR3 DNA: TGCGCCAGCAGCCCTATGACAGGGGATGGCTACACCTTC. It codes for CASSPMTGDGYTF.